What follows are 16 T cell receptor beta chains derived from one specimen sequenced in a study of T cells in Graves' hyperthyroidism and ophthalmopathy (dated by TCRdb to the late 2010s). The receptor library was made with multiplex PCR. TCRdb records Illumina HiSeq 2000 as the sequencer. The TCR beta CDR3 regions were amplified from the RNA transcripts. The first round of RT-PCR for the TCR CDR3 was performed with the HTBI primer set and the Qiagen OneStep RT-PCR kit. TCRdb's own reprocessing of the public reads used fastp at Q25 and MiXCR and kept productive beta chains. Every CDR3 protein is listed once, alongside the most common genes and DNA of its rows. This sample is represented by about 480,000 distinct CDR3 sequences; 24% of them were singletons. Around 11% of the sample comes from the top ten. The specimen sequenced was blood. The receptors were gathered from a woman in her 30s with Graves' ophthalmopathy.

This clonotype was detected many times. V is TRBV20-1 and J is TRBJ2-6; 10 nucleotides line up with TRBD1. V lost 8 bases, J lost 3 bases, and 10 bases stayed unmatched. There are 16 residues in the CDR3. Germline assignment: CDR1 DFQATT and CDR2 SNEGSKA (reference sequence). Here the CDR3 reads CSSSGTGELGANVLTF. CDR3 in DNA: TGCAGTTCATCCGGGACAGGGGAACTTGGGGCCAACGTCCTGACTTTC.

This clonotype was found a few times. The junction departs from the called germline gene at one end, perhaps through a read error. The rearrangement uses TRBV7-7 and TRBJ2-2; TRBD1 matches at 7 bases. Germline V CDR1 and CDR2: SSHAT, FNYEAQ (reference sequence). The CDR3 runs to 14 residues. The CDR3 DNA reads TGTGCTAGCAGCACAGGGACAGTGGGCCGGGAGCTGTTTTTT. Protein product: CASSTGTVGRELFF.

This clonotype was found many times. The V call is TRBV10-3, the J call TRBJ1-1; no clear D. Germline CDR1 ENHRY, CDR2 SYGVKD. The CDR3 sequence is 14 residues long. Trimming pared 5 bases from V and 0 bases from J, leaving 10 bases between. In DNA form, the CDR3 reads TGTGCCATCAGTCGGCAGTCCATGAACACTGAAGCTTTCTTT. This translates into CAISRQSMNTEAFF.

This clonotype was observed many times. V usage is TRBV7-9 and J usage is TRBJ2-5, with a weak D call TRBD2 (5 bases). The V end lost 5 bases, the J end lost 5 bases, and 21 bases lay between the germline ends. The CDR3 length is 16 residues. Germline-derived CDR1 and CDR2 are SEHNR and FQNEAQ (reference sequence). The CDR3 loop is CASSEKLGVGRETQYF. For the CDR3, the DNA is TGTGCCAGCAGCGAAAAGCTGGGAGTTGGCCGGGAGACCCAGTACTTC.

This clonotype has more than one count but fewer than ten. This may be a read error, as it is one base from a much larger clone. The chain combines TRBV11-1 with TRBJ1-1; the D gene is possibly TRBD1 (5 bases). The germline gives CDR1 SGHAT, CDR2 FQDESV (reference sequence). The CDR3 loop spans 15 amino acids. CDR3 amino acids: CASSTRTGEISEACF. CDR3 nucleotides: TGTGCCAGCAGCACCCGGACGGGGGAGATATCTGAAGCTTGCTTT. Full variable domain (remainder filled in from reference TRBV11-1 and TRBJ1-1): EAEVAQSPRYKITEKSQAVAFWCDPISGHATLYWYRQILGQGPELLVQFQDESVVDDSQLPKDRFSAERLKGVDSTLKIQPAELGDSAMYLCASSTRTGEISEACFGQGTRLTVV.

The rearrangement joins TRBV6-1 to TRBJ2-7; D perhaps matches TRBD2 (5 bases). Trimming pared 7 bases from V and 3 bases from J, leaving 10 bases between. The CDR3 contains 12 residues. Germline V gene data show CDR1 as MNHNS and CDR2 as SASEGT. In nucleotides, the CDR3 is TGTGCCAGCACCGGGAATTACTACGAGCAGTACTTC. Translated: CASTGNYYEQYF.

This clonotype was observed at least ten times. V and J are TRBV19 and TRBJ1-5, with TRBD1 identical over 7 bases. Trimming cost V 6 bases and J 1 base; bases outside gene matches: 9. The V gene's germline CDR1 is LNHDA and CDR2 SQIVND (reference sequence). The CDR3 totals 16 residues. The CDR3 reads CASRQLPGQSNQPQHF. The CDR3 DNA sequence: TGTGCCAGTAGACAGCTGCCGGGACAGAGCAATCAGCCCCAGCATTTT.

The chain couples TRBV6-5 to TRBJ1-1, with D tentatively TRBD1 (5 bases). CDR1 is MNHEY and CDR2 is SVGAGI in the germline V gene. With 2 bases removed from V and 0 bases from J, the gap between germline ends came to 10 bases. This CDR3 is built from 15 residues. This chain's CDR3 is CASSYEAGMNTEAFF. As DNA, the CDR3 is TGTGCCAGCAGTTACGAGGCAGGGATGAACACTGAAGCTTTCTTT.

V usage is TRBV20-1 and J usage is TRBJ2-5; D may correspond to TRBD1 or TRBD2 (5 bases each). In germline, CDR1 is DFQATT, CDR2 SNEGSKA (reference sequence). Trimming took off 1 base at V and 5 bases at J, with 14 bases between the two ends. The CDR3 is made up of 14 amino acids. The CDR3: CSARVVGTGETQYF. Here the CDR3 DNA reads TGCAGTGCTAGAGTTGTGGGGACGGGGGAGACCCAGTACTTC.

This clonotype came up many times. The rearrangement uses TRBV12-3 or TRBV12-4 and TRBJ1-1, with 8 bases fitting TRBD1. CDR3 length: 13 amino acids. The trim removed 6 bases at V and 2 bases at J, leaving 2 bases unmatched. The CDR3 bases are TGTGCCAGCAGCCCAGGGGGCAACACTGAAGCTTTCTTT. It encodes CASSPGGNTEAFF.

This clonotype was seen many times. V and J are TRBV20-1 and TRBJ2-7, with 7 bases fitting TRBD2. In germline, CDR1 is DFQATT, CDR2 SNEGSKA (reference sequence). Trimming removed 3 bases from V and 3 bases from J; junction bases left unmatched: 5. The CDR3 runs to 13 residues. The CDR3 loop is CSARGTTNYEQYF. As DNA, the CDR3 is TGCAGTGCTAGGGGGACTACGAACTACGAGCAGTACTTC.

V is TRBV20-1 and J is TRBJ1-2; D unresolved. The germline CDR1 and CDR2 sequences are DFQATT and SNEGSKA (reference sequence). The V end was cut by 0 bases, the J end by 5 bases, with 13 bases between. This CDR3 comprises 14 residues. For the CDR3, the DNA is TGCAGTGCTAGAGAGGCGCAGGTTGGGTATGGCTACACCTTC. Protein product: CSAREAQVGYGYTF.

In its sample, this clonotype was seen many times. V gene TRBV7-9 combines with J gene TRBJ2-7, with D possibly matching TRBD1 (5 bases). CDR1 and CDR2 from the germline V gene are SEHNR and FQNEAQ (reference sequence). Trimming stripped 4 bases from V and 2 bases from J, with 12 bases between. CDR3 length equals 14 residues. CDR3 loop: CASSSDSLAYEQYF. DNA for the CDR3: TGTGCCAGCAGCTCCGACAGCCTGGCCTACGAGCAGTACTTC.

This clonotype was seen repeatedly, ten times or more. The chain couples TRBV12-3 or TRBV12-4 to TRBJ2-4, with D maybe TRBD1 (6 bases). V gave up 8 bases and J gave up 6 bases, with 17 bases separating them. There are 14 residues in the CDR3. The CDR3 spells CASGRGFEGNIQYF. CDR3 nucleotides: TGTGCCAGCGGCAGGGGATTTGAAGGAAACATTCAGTACTTC.

The V call is TRBV18, the J call TRBJ1-1; no reliable D call. The CDR3 length is 17 residues. Germline assignment: CDR1 KGHSH and CDR2 LQKENI. V was clipped by 2 bases and J by 6 bases, with 22 bases between them. CDR3 residues: CASSPNIGSWGSAEAFF. As DNA, the CDR3 is TGTGCCAGCTCACCAAATATAGGGTCCTGGGGTAGCGCTGAAGCTTTCTTT.

This clonotype was recorded only once. The V gene is TRBV6-2 or TRBV6-3, the J gene TRBJ2-5; 10 bases map to TRBD2. The CDR3 is 16 amino acids. Germline loops: CDR1 MNHEY, CDR2 SVGEGT. V gave up 3 bases and J gave up 5 bases; unmatched junction bases: 9. Here the CDR3 reads CASSYRLAGVEETQYF. In DNA form, the CDR3 reads TGTGCCAGCAGTTATCGGCTAGCGGGAGTTGAGGAGACCCAGTACTTC.